One TCR beta chain is described in this entry. There are 13 residues in the CDR3. Germline loops: CDR1 LNHDA, CDR2 SQIVND (reference sequence). V was clipped by 7 bases and J by 3 bases, with 10 bases between them. The data derive from a study of blood T cell repertoires in COVID-19. Across the study: Acute and convalescent COVID-19 specimens originated in the United States, Italy and Spain. In each case, the material was cDNA or gDNA derived from T cells, B-cell-depleted T cells, or PBMCs.

Authors' analysis steps: Using reference gene primer amplification, nucleated cell counts were estimated. The assay was immunoSEQ multiplex PCR, and TCRdb's table has in-frame clones only and misses some. V, J and clone size are those of that table, while D and trimming were read from the DNA. Of about 300,000 clones listed, around 89% were seen once; the top ten hold around 4.4%. The sequencing input was peripheral blood. The rearrangement joins TRBV19 to TRBJ1-5, with D perhaps TRBD1 (5 bases). This receptor was taken from a man aged 35 to 55 with acute or convalescent COVID-19. The CDR3 spells CASTRQPNQPQHF. CDR3 nucleotides: TGTGCCAGTACGCGACAGCCCAATCAGCCCCAGCATTTT.